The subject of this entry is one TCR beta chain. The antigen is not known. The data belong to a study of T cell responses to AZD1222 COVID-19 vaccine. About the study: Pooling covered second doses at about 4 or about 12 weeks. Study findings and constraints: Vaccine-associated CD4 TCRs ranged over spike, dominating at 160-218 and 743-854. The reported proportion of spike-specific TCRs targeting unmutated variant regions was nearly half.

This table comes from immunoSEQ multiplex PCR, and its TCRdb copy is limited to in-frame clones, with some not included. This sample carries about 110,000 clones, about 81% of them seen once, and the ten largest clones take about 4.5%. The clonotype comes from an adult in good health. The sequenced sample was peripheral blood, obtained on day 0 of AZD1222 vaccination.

CDR3 sequence (DNA): TGTGCCAGCAGCTATGGACTAGCGGGGGGACTAGCCAAAAACATTCAGTACTTC. Its protein is CASSYGLAGGLAKNIQYF. The chain carries TRBV7-8 and TRBJ2-4, with TRBD2 matching over 14 bases. J lost 0 bases, V lost 4 bases, and 5 bases had no gene match. Germline CDR1 is SGHVS and CDR2 is FQNEAQ. The CDR3 covers 18 residues.